This TCR beta chain was sequenced during a study of blood T cell repertoires in COVID-19. Study background: Sources were T cells, B-cell-depleted T cells, or PBMCs; the material itself was cDNA or gDNA.

Cohort allocation depended upon clinical history that participants reported. The assay was immunoSEQ multiplex PCR, and TCRdb's table has in-frame clones only and misses some. The sample records 140,000 or so clones, about four fifths being singletons. This sequence originates from a woman aged 45 to 65 with acute COVID-19. Sequencing was carried out using PBMCs or T cells enriched from blood (not recorded which).

For the CDR3, the DNA is TGTGCCAGCAGCCTCTACGAGCAGTACTTC. This codes for CASSLYEQYF. The chain employs TRBV6-5 and TRBJ2-7; D not certain. The CDR3 consists of 10 residues. Germline V gives CDR1 MNHEY, CDR2 SVGAGI. Trimming pared 6 bases from V and 3 bases from J, leaving 3 bases between.